These 23 T cell receptor beta chains originate from one sample sequenced in a study of naive and memory T cell subsets. Study conclusions and caveats: A few larger clonotypes appeared in naive repertoires, especially CD8, possibly memory cells re-expressing CD45RA.

Their antigen targets remain unknown. An equimolar mix of two oligonucleotides served as the beta constant-region primer for TRBC1 and TRBC2. Nested alpha and beta constant-region primers with the SP2 primer drove four PCR rounds on ligated cDNA. One entry per CDR3 protein, called by TCRdb with MiXCR from the UMI-ligation and nested PCR reads. In the table there are tens of thousands of distinct CDR3 sequences, about 11% of which are singletons. The specimen sequenced was naive CD4+ T cells from blood. These receptors all come from a human donor in good health.

The chain joins TRBV11-2 to TRBJ2-3, with a weak D call TRBD2 (6 bases). V was trimmed by 5 bases and J by 1 base, leaving 16 bases between them. The CDR3 is made up of 16 amino acids. Germline values: CDR1 SGHAT, CDR2 FQNNGV. The CDR3 nucleotides are TGTGCCAGCAGCCCGATAGTGGGAGGAGGCACAGATACGCAGTATTTT. This translates into CASSPIVGGGTDTQYF.

This clonotype was counted at least ten times. V is TRBV12-3 or TRBV12-4 and J is TRBJ2-7; the D is unclear. This CDR3 comprises 14 residues. The V and J ends lost 5 bases and 3 bases respectively, with 14 bases between them. The CDR3 DNA reads as TGTGCCAGCAGTGCAGGTCCACCTCACTACGAGCAGTACTTC. It yields the protein CASSAGPPHYEQYF.

This clonotype turned up a few times. The chain employs TRBV28 and TRBJ1-6; 9 positions agree with TRBD1. The CDR3 spans 14 residues. Per germline, CDR1 MDHEN and CDR2 SYDVKM. The J segment lost 9 bases and the V segment lost 2 bases, leaving 2 bases of the junction unmatched. This CDR3 reads CASSLGQGFSPLHF. The CDR3 DNA follows: TGTGCCAGCAGTTTAGGACAGGGGTTTTCACCCCTCCACTTT. Filled out from reference TRBV28 and TRBJ1-6, the complete variable domain reads DVKVTQSSRYLVKRTGEKVFLECVQDMDHENMFWYRQDPGLGLRLIYFSYDVKMKEKGDIPEGYSVSREKKERFSLILESASTNQTSMYLCASSLGQGFSPLHFGNGTRLTVT.

This clonotype was picked up a small number of times. The gene calls are TRBV10-3 and TRBJ2-5; D unresolved. CDR1 is ENHRY and CDR2 is SYGVKD in the germline V gene. V was shortened by 3 bases and J by 0 bases, with 14 bases between the two germline ends. The CDR3 length is 16 residues. This chain's CDR3 is CAISDDLTRYQETQYF. The CDR3 region has the DNA TGTGCCATCAGTGATGACTTAACCCGGTACCAAGAGACCCAGTACTTC.

In its sample, this clonotype was seen a few times. V gene TRBV20-1 combines with J gene TRBJ2-7; no reliable D call. The CDR3 has 14 amino acids. Germline CDR1 and CDR2: DFQATT and SNEGSKA (reference sequence). V lost 0 bases and J 3 bases, leaving 12 bases between the germline ends. CDR3 amino acids: CSARDPEKSYEQYF. The DNA for the CDR3 is TGCAGTGCTAGAGATCCGGAGAAAAGCTACGAGCAGTACTTC.

The chain recombines TRBV7-9 with TRBJ1-5; no definite D call. Trimming pared 0 bases from V and 3 bases from J, leaving 6 bases between. The CDR3 runs 14 residues. Germline loops: CDR1 SEHNR, CDR2 FQNEAQ (reference sequence). Here the CDR3 reads CASSLAANNQPQHF. The CDR3 nucleotides read TGTGCCAGCAGCTTAGCAGCTAACAATCAGCCCCAGCATTTT. The full variable domain, in which reference TRBV7-9 and TRBJ1-5 provide the parts outside the CDR3, is DTGVSQNPRHKITKRGQNVTFRCDPISEHNRLYWYRQTLGQGPEFLTYFQNEAQLEKSRLLSDRFSAERPKGSFSTLEIQRTEQGDSAMYLCASSLAANNQPQHFGDGTRLSIL.

This clonotype turned up a few times. The V and J genes are TRBV7-9 and TRBJ2-1; either TRBD1 or TRBD2 may fit D (5 bases each). Germline assignment: CDR1 SEHNR and CDR2 FQNEAQ (reference sequence). The CDR3 length is 14 residues. V dropped 3 bases and J dropped 9 bases, with 15 bases sitting between them. Here the CDR3 reads CASSFRTAGAEQFF. The DNA for the CDR3 is TGTGCCAGCAGCTTCCGGACTGCCGGGGCTGAGCAGTTCTTC.

This clonotype was seen many times. The V and J genes are TRBV28 and TRBJ2-7, with D unresolved. V dropped 6 bases and J dropped 1 base, with 13 bases sitting between them. This CDR3 spans 14 amino acids. Germline V gene sequence: CDR1 MDHEN, CDR2 SYDVKM. CDR3 sequence: CASSPDPVSYEQYF. CDR3 sequence (DNA): TGTGCCAGCAGCCCCGATCCGGTTTCCTACGAGCAGTACTTC.

V gene TRBV5-6 combines with J gene TRBJ2-1; D is perhaps TRBD2 (6 bases). V dropped 3 bases and J dropped 8 bases, with 12 bases sitting between them. CDR1 SGHDT and CDR2 YYEEEE come from the germline V gene. This CDR3 region has 13 residues. The CDR3 reads CASSYRSGYEQFF. The CDR3 DNA sequence: TGTGCCAGCAGCTACAGAAGCGGGTATGAGCAGTTCTTC. Together with reference TRBV5-6 and TRBJ2-1, the CDR3 gives the full variable domain: DAGVTQSPTHLIKTRGQQVTLRCSPKSGHDTVSWYQQALGQGPQFIFQYYEEEERQRGNFPDRFSGHQFPNYSSELNVNALLLGDSALYLCASSYRSGYEQFFGPGTRLTVL.

This clonotype has at least ten counts. The rearrangement uses TRBV29-1 and TRBJ2-5, with D unclear. V was clipped by 0 bases and J by 5 bases, with 19 bases between them. This CDR3 has 16 residues. Germline CDR1 reads SQVTM; CDR2 reads ANQGSEA. This chain's CDR3 is CSVEDGNKPVYETQYF. The CDR3 DNA reads as TGCAGCGTTGAAGATGGAAACAAACCTGTCTATGAGACCCAGTACTTC. Drawing the rest from reference TRBV29-1 and TRBJ2-5, the complete variable domain is SAVISQKPSRDICQRGTSLTIQCQVDSQVTMMFWYRQQPGQSLTLIATANQGSEATYESGFVIDKFPISRPNLTFSTLTVSNMSPEDSSIYLCSVEDGNKPVYETQYFGPGTRLLVL.

V gene TRBV11-2 combines with J gene TRBJ1-3, with 7 bases lining up with TRBD1. J was trimmed by 4 bases and V by 5 bases; bases with no gene match: 8. CDR3 length: 15 amino acids. From germline, CDR1 is SGHAT and CDR2 FQNNGV. The CDR3 spells CASSPLLGQGNTIYF. The DNA for the CDR3 is TGTGCCAGCAGCCCACTGCTGGGACAGGGAAACACCATATATTTT. The whole variable domain, remainder taken from reference TRBV11-2 and TRBJ1-3, is EAGVAQSPRYKIIEKRQSVAFWCNPISGHATLYWYQQILGQGPKLLIQFQNNGVVDDSQLPKDRFSAERLKGVDSTLKIQPAKLEDSAVYLCASSPLLGQGNTIYFGEGSWLTVV.

This clonotype appeared many times. The V and J genes are TRBV29-1 and TRBJ1-5; 9 nucleotides agree with TRBD1. The CDR3 length is 14 residues. V was pared by 4 bases and J by 5 bases, with 6 bases of the junction left unmatched. Germline lookup yields CDR1 SQVTM and CDR2 ANQGSEA. CDR3 DNA: TGCAGCGTTGGTAGGGACAGGGAGGATCAGCCCCAGCATTTT. Its protein product is CSVGRDREDQPQHF.

This clonotype appeared many times. The chain links TRBV3-1 to TRBJ2-1, with D possibly being TRBD2 (6 bases). Germline V CDR1 and CDR2: LGHDT, YNNKEL (reference sequence). The CDR3 runs 16 residues. V was pared by 0 bases and J by 4 bases, with 13 bases between. The CDR3 DNA reads as TGTGCCAGCAGCCAAGATGAGGGAGGTTATTACAATGAGCAGTTCTTC. Residues: CASSQDEGGYYNEQFF.

At least ten counts were recorded for this clonotype. The V gene is TRBV9, the J gene TRBJ2-1; D unclear. Trimming took off 4 bases at V and 2 bases at J, with 19 bases between the two ends. The CDR3 consists of 17 residues. The germline V gene encodes CDR1 SGDLS and CDR2 YYNGEE. The CDR3 DNA reads TGTGCCAGCAGCCCAACACCTCCCCTTGTCACCTACAATGAGCAGTTCTTC. It codes for CASSPTPPLVTYNEQFF.

This clonotype showed up many times. The chain couples TRBV7-1 to TRBJ2-3; perhaps TRBD1 as D (5 bases). TRBV7-1 qualifies as an ORF whose function is uncertain. V lost 3 bases and J lost 5, with 15 bases in between. This CDR3 has 15 residues. CDR3 loop: CASSSRQTDGDTQYF. CDR3 nucleotide sequence: TGTGCCAGCAGCTCCCGACAGACTGATGGAGATACGCAGTATTTT.

This clonotype was recorded a few times. This chain joins TRBV15 and TRBJ1-1; D gene uncertain. The CDR3 runs to 13 residues. In germline, CDR1 is LNHNV, CDR2 YYDKDF (reference sequence). V lost 2 bases and J 4 bases, leaving 8 bases between the germline ends. CDR3 sequence reads: CATSRQGPTEAFF. The DNA of the CDR3 is TGTGCCACCAGCAGACAAGGTCCCACTGAAGCTTTCTTT.

This clonotype was observed a few times. V gene TRBV27 combines with J gene TRBJ1-6; no clear D gene. V was cut by 5 bases and J by 2 bases, with 7 bases left in between. There are 14 residues in the CDR3. Germline V gene lookup returns CDR1 MNHEY and CDR2 SMNVEV (reference sequence). The DNA for the CDR3 is TGTGCCAGCAGTCGCCAGCCCTATAATTCACCCCTCCACTTT. It encodes CASSRQPYNSPLHF.

This clonotype appeared many times. The chain couples TRBV7-2 to TRBJ2-7; a weak D match, TRBD1 (5 bases). From germline, CDR1 is SGHTA and CDR2 FQGNSA. The germline V and J ends were trimmed by 1 base and 3 bases, with 10 bases remaining between them. The CDR3 contains 14 residues. CDR3: CASSLVSRGYEQYF. CDR3 in DNA: TGTGCCAGCAGCTTAGTGTCTAGGGGCTACGAGCAGTACTTC.

In its sample, this clonotype was seen a few times. V and J are TRBV12-3 or TRBV12-4 and TRBJ2-2; D is possibly TRBD1 or TRBD2 (5 bases each). V was clipped by 4 bases and J by 7 bases, with 19 bases between them. CDR3 length: 16 residues. The CDR3 DNA is TGTGCCAGCAGTTCTTCCCCGGGGCAGCTTTACGGGGAGCTGTTTTTT. Translation gives CASSSSPGQLYGELFF.

This clonotype was seen more than once but under ten times. The CDR3 protein is CASARQGNYGYTF. The CDR3 region has the DNA TGTGCCAGCGCAAGACAGGGGAACTATGGCTACACCTTC. The rearrangement links TRBV6-2 or TRBV6-3 to TRBJ1-2, with TRBD1 matching 8 bases. The CDR3 loop spans 13 amino acids. V lost 8 bases and J lost 2; bases outside the gene matches: 4. From germline, CDR1 is MNHEY and CDR2 SVGEGT.

This chain joins TRBV14 and TRBJ1-2, with D perhaps matching TRBD1 (5 bases). In germline, CDR1 is SGHDN, CDR2 FVKESK. The CDR3 has 16 amino acids. V lost 7 bases to trimming and J lost 0 bases, with 18 bases between them. This chain's CDR3 is CASIPPGLLANYGYTF. CDR3 sequence (DNA): TGTGCCAGCATCCCGCCGGGACTCCTAGCTAACTATGGCTACACCTTC.

The chain employs TRBV7-2 and TRBJ2-2; D unclear. Germline CDR1 SGHTA, CDR2 FQGNSA. The CDR3 has 13 residues. V was trimmed by 6 bases and J by 1 base, leaving 6 bases between them. The CDR3 sequence: CASRTWNTGELFF. The CDR3 DNA reads TGTGCCAGCAGGACCTGGAACACCGGGGAGCTGTTTTTT.

CDR3: CASSVTSGEIQETQYF. The CDR3 coding sequence is TGTGCCAGCAGCGTGACTAGCGGGGAGATTCAAGAGACCCAGTACTTC. The genes are TRBV27 and TRBJ2-5, with 11 positions matching TRBD2. Germline assignment: CDR1 MNHEY and CDR2 SMNVEV (reference sequence). V lost 6 bases to trimming and J lost 2 bases; unmatched junction nucleotides: 8. The CDR3 is made up of 16 amino acids.